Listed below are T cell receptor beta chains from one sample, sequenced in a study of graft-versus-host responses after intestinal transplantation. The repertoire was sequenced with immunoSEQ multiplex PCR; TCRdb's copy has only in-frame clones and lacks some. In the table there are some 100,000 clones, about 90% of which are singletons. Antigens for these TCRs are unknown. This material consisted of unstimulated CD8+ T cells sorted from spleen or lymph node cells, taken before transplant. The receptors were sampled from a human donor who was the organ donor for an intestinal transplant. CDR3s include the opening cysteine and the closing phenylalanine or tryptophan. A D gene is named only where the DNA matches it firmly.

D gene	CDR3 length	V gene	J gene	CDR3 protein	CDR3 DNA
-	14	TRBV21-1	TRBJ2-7	CASILDRGPYEQYF	TGTGCCAGCATCCTTGACAGGGGCCCCTACGAGCAGTACTTC
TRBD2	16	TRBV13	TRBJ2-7	CASSSTTSGGGYEQYF	TGTGCCAGCAGCTCCACGACTAGCGGGGGCGGATACGAGCAGTACTTC
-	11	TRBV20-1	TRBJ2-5	CSAPGDEAQYF	TGCAGTGCCCCAGGGGATGAGGCCCAGTACTTC
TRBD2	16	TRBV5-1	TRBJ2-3	CASSLALAGSTDTQYF	TGCGCCAGCAGCTTGGCTCTAGCGGGAAGCACAGATACGCAGTATTTT
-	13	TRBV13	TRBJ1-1	CASSLSVNTEAFF	TGTGCCAGCAGCTTGTCGGTGAACACTGAAGCTTTCTTT
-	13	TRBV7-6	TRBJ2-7	CASSLGEVYEQYF	TGTGCCAGCAGCTTAGGCGAGGTCTACGAGCAGTACTTC
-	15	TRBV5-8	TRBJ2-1	CASSLGRSSYNEQFF	TGTGCCAGCAGCTTGGGGCGGAGCTCCTACAATGAGCAGTTCTTC
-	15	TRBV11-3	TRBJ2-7	CASSTRTSRVYEQYF	TGTGCCAGCAGCACCCGGACAAGTCGGGTGTACGAGCAGTACTTC
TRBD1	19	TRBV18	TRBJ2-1	CASSPTRLRPGQGIDEQFF	TGTGCCAGCTCACCAACTAGACTCCGACCGGGACAGGGGATCGATGAGCAGTTCTTC
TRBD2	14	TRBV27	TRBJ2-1	CASRGTSGSNEQFF	TGTGCCAGCCGCGGGACTAGCGGGAGTAATGAGCAGTTCTTC
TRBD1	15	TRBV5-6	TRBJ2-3	CASSPGTGLTDTQYF	TGTGCCAGCAGCCCCGGGACAGGGCTCACAGATACGCAGTATTTT
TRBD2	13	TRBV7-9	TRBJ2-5	CASSLPGGETQYF	TGTGCCAGCAGCTTACCCGGGGGGGAGACCCAGTACTTC
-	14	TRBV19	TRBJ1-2	CASSMWDLNYGYTF	TGTGCCAGTAGTATGTGGGACTTAAACTATGGCTACACCTTC
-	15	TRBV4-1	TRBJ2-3	CASSQGQRFTDTQYF	TGCGCCAGCAGCCAAGGACAGCGATTCACAGATACGCAGTATTTT
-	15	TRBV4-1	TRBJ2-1	CASSALGGVYNEQFF	TGCGCCAGCAGCGCACTAGGAGGGGTCTACAATGAGCAGTTCTTC
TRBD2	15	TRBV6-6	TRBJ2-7	CASSYLAGVSYEQYF	TGTGCCAGCAGTTACCTGGCGGGAGTATCCTACGAGCAGTACTTC
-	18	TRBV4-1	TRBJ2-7	CASSQAVRGVIAHYEQYF	TGCGCCAGCAGCCAAGCGGTTCGCGGGGTTATAGCACACTACGAGCAGTACTTC
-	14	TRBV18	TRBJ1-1	CASSPWTVNTEAFF	TGTGCCAGCTCACCTTGGACAGTAAACACTGAAGCTTTCTTT
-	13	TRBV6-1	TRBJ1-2	CASMFQGGDGYTF	TGTGCCAGCATGTTTCAGGGAGGGGATGGCTACACCTTC
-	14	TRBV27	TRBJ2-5	CASSLYSGQETQYF	TGTGCCAGCAGTTTATATTCGGGCCAAGAGACCCAGTACTTC
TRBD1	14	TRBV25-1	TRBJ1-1	CASSEDRAGTEAFF	TGTGCCAGCAGTGAGGACAGGGCGGGCACTGAAGCTTTCTTT
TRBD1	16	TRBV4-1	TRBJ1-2	CASSQDPGTGDYGYTF	TGCGCCAGCAGCCAAGACCCCGGGACAGGGGACTATGGCTACACCTTC
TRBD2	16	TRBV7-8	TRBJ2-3	CASSGGRGGPTDTQYF	TGTGCCAGCAGCGGGGGGAGGGGAGGGCCTACAGATACGCAGTATTTT